A selection of T cell receptor beta chains follows, all from one sample in a study of cytomegalovirus exposure and HLA in healthy donors. Assay used: immunoSEQ multiplex PCR; TCRdb lists only in-frame clones, some missing. The sample carries more than 150,000 clones, roughly 84% recorded once. The sample was PBMCs. The receptors come from a girl under three years old in good health and CMV-seronegative. Both conserved end residues are part of each CDR3. D genes are given only for firm matches. Expanded clones are given a class, and other clones once, few, many or no size at all.

clone_size: NA
v_call: TRBV15
j_call: TRBJ2-5
d_call: TRBD1
cdr3_nt: TGTGCCACCAGCAGGGCTACAGGGGGTGGGAGAGAGACCCAGTACTTC
cdr3_aa: CATSRATGGGRETQYF

clone_size: NA
v_call: TRBV19
j_call: TRBJ1-5
d_call: NA
cdr3_nt: TGTGCCAGTAGTATTACCCGACAGTACAATCAGCCCCAGCATTTT
cdr3_aa: CASSITRQYNQPQHF

clone_size: NA
v_call: TRBV6-5
j_call: TRBJ2-2
d_call: TRBD2
cdr3_nt: TGTGCCAGCAGTAGGTTCCGCGGGAGTACCGGGGAGCTGTTTTTT
cdr3_aa: CASSRFRGSTGELFF

clone_size: NA
v_call: TRBV5-3
j_call: TRBJ2-7
d_call: TRBD2
cdr3_nt: TGTGCCAGAAGCTTGCTAGCGGGAGGACCCAACTCCCCCTACGAGCAGTACTTC
cdr3_aa: CARSLLAGGPNSPYEQYF

clone_size: NA
v_call: TRBV29-1
j_call: TRBJ2-1
d_call: TRBD2
cdr3_nt: TGCAGCACAGACTGGGGGACTAGCGGGAGGGGGGATGAGCAGTTCTTC
cdr3_aa: CSTDWGTSGRGDEQFF

clone_size: NA
v_call: TRBV27
j_call: TRBJ1-1
d_call: NA
cdr3_nt: TGTGCCAGCAGACCAAAGGGGGGGTTGAACACTGAAGCTTTCTTT
cdr3_aa: CASRPKGGLNTEAFF

clone_size: once
v_call: TRBV5-1
j_call: TRBJ1-5
d_call: NA
cdr3_nt: TGCGCCAGCAGCTTGGCAGGGAATCAGCCCCAGCATTTT
cdr3_aa: CASSLAGNQPQHF

clone_size: NA
v_call: TRBV10-3
j_call: TRBJ2-1
d_call: TRBD2
cdr3_nt: TGTGCCATCAGTCCGGGACTAGCGAGATACAATGAGCAGTTCTTC
cdr3_aa: CAISPGLARYNEQFF

clone_size: NA
v_call: TRBV30
j_call: TRBJ1-2
d_call: NA
cdr3_nt: TGTGCCTGGAGTGTACAGGGAGGGTTCTATGGCTACACCTTC
cdr3_aa: CAWSVQGGFYGYTF

clone_size: few
v_call: TRBV7-9
j_call: TRBJ2-7
d_call: TRBD1
cdr3_nt: TGTGCCAGCAGCCGACAGGGGGTCTACGAGCAGTACTTC
cdr3_aa: CASSRQGVYEQYF

clone_size: NA
v_call: TRBV27
j_call: TRBJ1-5
d_call: NA
cdr3_nt: TGTGCCAGCAGTCTGACAGCGTCCTATAGCAATCAGCCCCAGCATTTT
cdr3_aa: CASSLTASYSNQPQHF

clone_size: few
v_call: TRBV7-3
j_call: TRBJ2-3
d_call: NA
cdr3_nt: TGTGCCAGCAGCCCTAGCACAGATACGCAGTATTTT
cdr3_aa: CASSPSTDTQYF

clone_size: NA
v_call: TRBV27
j_call: TRBJ2-7
d_call: TRBD1
cdr3_nt: TGTGCCAGCAGTTCCCAGACAGGGAGTCGCTACGAGCAGTACTTC
cdr3_aa: CASSSQTGSRYEQYF

clone_size: NA
v_call: TRBV5-5
j_call: TRBJ1-2
d_call: TRBD1
cdr3_nt: TGTGCCAGCAGCTTGGGTGTTGGGACAGGGGCAAATGGCTACACCTTC
cdr3_aa: CASSLGVGTGANGYTF

clone_size: few
v_call: TRBV6-1
j_call: TRBJ1-4
d_call: TRBD1
cdr3_nt: TGTGCCAGCAGCTACAGGGGTGGAACTAATGAAAAACTGTTTTTT
cdr3_aa: CASSYRGGTNEKLFF

clone_size: NA
v_call: TRBV30
j_call: TRBJ1-5
d_call: NA
cdr3_nt: TGTGCCTGGGCAACAGGGCATGATCAGCCCCAGCATTTT
cdr3_aa: CAWATGHDQPQHF

clone_size: NA
v_call: TRBV6-5
j_call: TRBJ2-7
d_call: TRBD1
cdr3_nt: TGTGCCAGCAGTTGGGACAGGGGATCCAACGAGCAGTACTTC
cdr3_aa: CASSWDRGSNEQYF

clone_size: NA
v_call: TRBV7-2
j_call: TRBJ1-5
d_call: TRBD1
cdr3_nt: TGTGCCAGCAGCTTGACCCCAGGGGGCGGTCAGCCCCAGCATTTT
cdr3_aa: CASSLTPGGGQPQHF

clone_size: NA
v_call: TRBV5-1
j_call: TRBJ2-1
d_call: TRBD2
cdr3_nt: TGCGCCAGCAGCTCAGGACTTCTAGCGGGAGGGTCCTACAATGAGCAGTTCTTC
cdr3_aa: CASSSGLLAGGSYNEQFF

clone_size: NA
v_call: TRBV9
j_call: TRBJ2-7
d_call: NA
cdr3_nt: TGTGCCAGCAGCGGGGACAACTACGAGCAGTACTTC
cdr3_aa: CASSGDNYEQYF

clone_size: NA
v_call: TRBV6-1
j_call: TRBJ2-1
d_call: TRBD2
cdr3_nt: TGTGCCAGCAGTGAAGCGCGACTAGCGGTTTACAATGAGCAGTTCTTC
cdr3_aa: CASSEARLAVYNEQFF

clone_size: few
v_call: TRBV30
j_call: TRBJ2-6
d_call: NA
cdr3_nt: TGTGCCTGGAGAAGGGGCAGGGTTCGCTCTGGGGCCAACGTCCTGACTTTC
cdr3_aa: CAWRRGRVRSGANVLTF

clone_size: NA
v_call: TRBV5-1
j_call: TRBJ2-6
d_call: NA
cdr3_nt: TGCGCCAGCAGCTTGATAGGCCTAGAAGGTGGGTCTGGGGCCAACGTCCTGACTTTC
cdr3_aa: CASSLIGLEGGSGANVLTF

clone_size: NA
v_call: TRBV6-1
j_call: TRBJ1-3
d_call: TRBD1
cdr3_nt: TGTGCCAGCAGTGGAACCTTACTGGGACAGGGCTTCGGAAACACCATATATTTT
cdr3_aa: CASSGTLLGQGFGNTIYF

clone_size: NA
v_call: TRBV7-3
j_call: TRBJ2-2
d_call: TRBD2
cdr3_nt: TGTGCCAGCAGCCCCAGCGGGACGAACACCGGGGAGCTGTTTTTT
cdr3_aa: CASSPSGTNTGELFF

clone_size: NA
v_call: TRBV2
j_call: TRBJ2-2
d_call: TRBD1
cdr3_nt: TGTGCCAGCAGTGGTAGGACAGGGGGCACCGGGGAGCTGTTTTTT
cdr3_aa: CASSGRTGGTGELFF

clone_size: NA
v_call: TRBV6-5
j_call: TRBJ1-1
d_call: NA
cdr3_nt: TGTGCCAGCAGTTACTCGTTAACCGGCGGCACTGAAGCTTTCTTT
cdr3_aa: CASSYSLTGGTEAFF